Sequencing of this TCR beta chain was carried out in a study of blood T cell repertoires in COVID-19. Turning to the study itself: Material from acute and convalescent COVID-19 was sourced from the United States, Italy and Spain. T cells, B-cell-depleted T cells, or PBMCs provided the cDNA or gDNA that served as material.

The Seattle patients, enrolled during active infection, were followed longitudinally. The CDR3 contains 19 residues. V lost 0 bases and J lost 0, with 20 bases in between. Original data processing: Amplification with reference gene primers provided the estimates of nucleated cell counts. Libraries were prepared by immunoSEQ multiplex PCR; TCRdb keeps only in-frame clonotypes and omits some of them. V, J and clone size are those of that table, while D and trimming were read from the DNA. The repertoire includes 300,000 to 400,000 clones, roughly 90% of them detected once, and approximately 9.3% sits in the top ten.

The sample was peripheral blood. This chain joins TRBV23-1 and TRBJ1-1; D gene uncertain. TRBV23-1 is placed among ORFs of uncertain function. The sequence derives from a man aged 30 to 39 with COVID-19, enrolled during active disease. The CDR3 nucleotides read TGCGCCAGCAGTCAATCGAGACCGGTACCTGGACTTATGAACACTGAAGCTTTCTTT. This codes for CASSQSRPVPGLMNTEAFF.